This is a list of T cell receptor beta chains from one sample in a study of T cell changes during pregnancy in multiple sclerosis. Sequencing used immunoSEQ multiplex PCR; TCRdb keeps in-frame clones, though not all of them. This table holds about 31,000 clones, 88% found once. Sample: CD4+ T cells from peripheral blood mononuclear cells, taken in the first trimester of pregnancy. Receptors were obtained from a female donor in good health, enrolled as a control in a pregnancy study. Each CDR3 is given with its conserved first and last residue. D genes are given only for firm matches. Clone sizes are given selectively: once, few, many, or a class where the clone is expanded.

J gene: TRBJ2-7; D gene: TRBD1; CDR3 length: 15; V gene: TRBV5-4; clone size: once; CDR3 protein: CASSGATGQPGEQYF; CDR3 DNA: TGTGCCAGCAGCGGAGCCACGGGACAGCCGGGCGAGCAGTACTTC
J gene: TRBJ1-1; D gene: -; CDR3 length: 13; V gene: TRBV6-1; clone size: -; CDR3 protein: CASRTALDTEAFF; CDR3 DNA: TGTGCCAGCAGAACAGCTCTGGACACTGAAGCTTTCTTT
J gene: TRBJ2-5; D gene: -; CDR3 length: 13; V gene: TRBV7-3; clone size: -; CDR3 protein: CASSLQGRETQYF; CDR3 DNA: TGTGCCAGCAGCTTGCAGGGGAGAGAGACCCAGTACTTC
J gene: TRBJ2-7; D gene: -; CDR3 length: 14; V gene: TRBV4-2; clone size: -; CDR3 protein: CASSHDTFNYEQYF; CDR3 DNA: TGTGCCAGCAGCCATGACACCTTCAACTACGAGCAGTACTTC
J gene: TRBJ1-2; D gene: -; CDR3 length: 15; V gene: TRBV4-2; clone size: -; CDR3 protein: CASSQEEGGNYGYTF; CDR3 DNA: TGTGCCAGCAGCCAAGAAGAGGGAGGAAACTATGGCTACACCTTC
J gene: TRBJ1-5; D gene: TRBD1; CDR3 length: 14; V gene: TRBV5-1; clone size: -; CDR3 protein: CASSPDRGNQPQHF; CDR3 DNA: TGCGCCAGCAGCCCGGACAGGGGCAATCAGCCCCAGCATTTT
J gene: TRBJ2-1; D gene: -; CDR3 length: 14; V gene: TRBV11-3; clone size: -; CDR3 protein: CASSPSPGVHEQFF; CDR3 DNA: TGTGCCAGCAGCCCTAGCCCGGGTGTACATGAGCAGTTCTTC
J gene: TRBJ1-1; D gene: -; CDR3 length: 10; V gene: TRBV29-1; clone size: -; CDR3 protein: CSVKDTEAFF; CDR3 DNA: TGCAGCGTTAAGGACACCGAAGCTTTCTTT
J gene: TRBJ1-2; D gene: -; CDR3 length: 15; V gene: TRBV18; clone size: -; CDR3 protein: CASSSSGQGHYGYTF; CDR3 DNA: TGTGCCAGCTCATCCTCCGGACAAGGACACTATGGCTACACCTTC
J gene: TRBJ2-3; D gene: -; CDR3 length: 14; V gene: TRBV9; clone size: -; CDR3 protein: CASSVGQITDTQYF; CDR3 DNA: TGTGCCAGCAGCGTAGGGCAGATAACAGATACGCAGTATTTT
J gene: TRBJ1-4; D gene: -; CDR3 length: 15; V gene: TRBV6-1; clone size: -; CDR3 protein: CASSARQPTNEKLFF; CDR3 DNA: TGTGCCAGCAGTGCTCGACAGCCAACTAATGAAAAACTGTTTTTT
J gene: TRBJ1-6; D gene: -; CDR3 length: 15; V gene: TRBV4-3; clone size: -; CDR3 protein: CASSQVTGKNSPLHF; CDR3 DNA: TGCGCCAGCAGCCAAGTTACCGGGAAAAATTCACCCCTCCACTTT
J gene: TRBJ2-1; D gene: TRBD2; CDR3 length: 15; V gene: TRBV5-1; clone size: -; CDR3 protein: CASSLGLAGGNEQFF; CDR3 DNA: TGCGCCAGCAGCTTGGGACTAGCGGGGGGTAATGAGCAGTTCTTC
J gene: TRBJ1-2; D gene: -; CDR3 length: 15; V gene: TRBV5-1; clone size: -; CDR3 protein: CASSLLGEGNYGYTF; CDR3 DNA: TGCGCCAGCAGCTTACTAGGGGAGGGTAACTATGGCTACACCTTC
J gene: TRBJ2-5; D gene: TRBD1; CDR3 length: 14; V gene: TRBV7-3; clone size: -; CDR3 protein: CASSTQGAGETQYF; CDR3 DNA: TGTGCCAGCAGCACACAGGGGGCTGGAGAGACCCAGTACTTC
J gene: TRBJ2-1; D gene: TRBD2; CDR3 length: 16; V gene: TRBV4-3; clone size: few; CDR3 protein: CASSQVGDYTNNEQFF; CDR3 DNA: TGCGCCAGCAGCCAAGTTGGGGACTACACTAACAATGAGCAGTTCTTC
J gene: TRBJ1-4; D gene: -; CDR3 length: 13; V gene: TRBV2; clone size: -; CDR3 protein: CASSYRANEKLFF; CDR3 DNA: TGTGCCAGCAGCTACAGAGCTAATGAAAAACTGTTTTTT
J gene: TRBJ2-3; D gene: TRBD2; CDR3 length: 14; V gene: TRBV11-2; clone size: -; CDR3 protein: CASSLEGLNPTQYF; CDR3 DNA: TGTGCCAGCAGCTTAGAGGGACTAAACCCAACGCAGTATTTT
J gene: TRBJ1-2; D gene: -; CDR3 length: 15; V gene: TRBV5-5; clone size: -; CDR3 protein: CASSFASGPDYGYTF; CDR3 DNA: TGTGCCAGCAGCTTTGCGTCTGGGCCAGACTATGGCTACACCTTC
J gene: TRBJ2-7; D gene: -; CDR3 length: 14; V gene: TRBV11-2; clone size: -; CDR3 protein: CASSFSGGSSEQYF; CDR3 DNA: TGTGCCAGCAGCTTTAGTGGCGGGTCTAGCGAGCAGTACTTC
J gene: TRBJ1-3; D gene: TRBD1; CDR3 length: 14; V gene: TRBV19; clone size: -; CDR3 protein: CASRTTGRGNTIYF; CDR3 DNA: TGTGCCAGTAGGACGACAGGGCGTGGAAACACCATATATTTT
J gene: TRBJ1-5; D gene: TRBD1; CDR3 length: 16; V gene: TRBV4-2; clone size: -; CDR3 protein: CASSQDQYRGDQPQHF; CDR3 DNA: TGTGCCAGCAGCCAAGATCAGTACAGGGGGGATCAGCCCCAGCATTTT
J gene: TRBJ1-2; D gene: TRBD1; CDR3 length: 14; V gene: TRBV5-6; clone size: -; CDR3 protein: CASSPGTGAYGYTF; CDR3 DNA: TGTGCCAGCAGCCCGGGGACAGGGGCATATGGCTACACCTTC
J gene: TRBJ1-5; D gene: -; CDR3 length: 14; V gene: TRBV2; clone size: -; CDR3 protein: CASSVGQGNQPQHF; CDR3 DNA: TGTGCCAGCAGTGTAGGGCAGGGGAATCAGCCCCAGCATTTT
J gene: TRBJ1-1; D gene: -; CDR3 length: 17; V gene: TRBV25-1; clone size: -; CDR3 protein: CASSDSRQGQKNTEAFF; CDR3 DNA: TGTGCCAGCAGTGATTCCCGGCAGGGGCAGAAGAACACTGAAGCTTTCTTT
J gene: TRBJ2-7; D gene: TRBD1; CDR3 length: 15; V gene: TRBV4-2; clone size: -; CDR3 protein: CASSQGDRGVYEQYF; CDR3 DNA: TGTGCCAGCAGCCAAGGGGACAGGGGGGTTTACGAGCAGTACTTC
J gene: TRBJ1-5; D gene: -; CDR3 length: 13; V gene: TRBV6-5; clone size: -; CDR3 protein: CASGGGLNQPQHF; CDR3 DNA: TGTGCCAGCGGTGGCGGTCTCAATCAGCCCCAGCATTTT
J gene: TRBJ2-7; D gene: -; CDR3 length: 13; V gene: TRBV7-2; clone size: once; CDR3 protein: CASSPGNLYEQYF; CDR3 DNA: TGTGCCAGCAGCCCAGGGAATCTCTACGAGCAGTACTTC
J gene: TRBJ1-1; D gene: -; CDR3 length: 13; V gene: TRBV5-5; clone size: -; CDR3 protein: CASSQQGTTEAFF; CDR3 DNA: TGTGCCAGCAGCCAACAGGGCACGACTGAAGCTTTCTTT
J gene: TRBJ2-1; D gene: TRBD1; CDR3 length: 16; V gene: TRBV7-6; clone size: -; CDR3 protein: CASSLAGTADYNEQFF; CDR3 DNA: TGTGCCAGCAGCTTAGCCGGGACAGCTGATTACAATGAGCAGTTCTTC
J gene: TRBJ1-6; D gene: -; CDR3 length: 16; V gene: TRBV2; clone size: -; CDR3 protein: CASSEGRRGWNSPLHF; CDR3 DNA: TGTGCCAGCAGCGAAGGCCGACGGGGGTGGAATTCACCCCTCCACTTT
J gene: TRBJ1-2; D gene: -; CDR3 length: 14; V gene: TRBV19; clone size: -; CDR3 protein: CASSSIRGGNGYTF; CDR3 DNA: TGTGCCAGTAGTTCTATCCGGGGGGGTAATGGCTACACCTTC
J gene: TRBJ1-5; D gene: TRBD1; CDR3 length: 14; V gene: TRBV5-6; clone size: -; CDR3 protein: CASSTGQGSQPQHF; CDR3 DNA: TGTGCCAGCAGCACTGGACAGGGTAGTCAGCCCCAGCATTTT
J gene: TRBJ1-1; D gene: -; CDR3 length: 15; V gene: TRBV6-5; clone size: -; CDR3 protein: CASSYSGLANFEAFF; CDR3 DNA: TGTGCCAGCAGTTACTCTGGTCTAGCGAATTTTGAAGCTTTCTTT
J gene: TRBJ2-4; D gene: -; CDR3 length: 13; V gene: TRBV7-3; clone size: -; CDR3 protein: CASSTSPGNIQYF; CDR3 DNA: TGTGCCAGCAGCACATCTCCAGGAAACATTCAGTACTTC
J gene: TRBJ1-1; D gene: -; CDR3 length: 13; V gene: TRBV2; clone size: -; CDR3 protein: CASRREPNTEAFF; CDR3 DNA: TGTGCCAGCCGGCGGGAACCGAACACTGAAGCTTTCTTT
J gene: TRBJ1-6; D gene: TRBD1; CDR3 length: 16; V gene: TRBV30; clone size: -; CDR3 protein: CAWSPDWDRRNSPLHF; CDR3 DNA: TGTGCCTGGAGTCCCGACTGGGACAGGCGGAATTCACCCCTCCACTTT
J gene: TRBJ2-2; D gene: -; CDR3 length: 13; V gene: TRBV7-3; clone size: once; CDR3 protein: CASSRGAPGELFF; CDR3 DNA: TGTGCCAGCTCACGGGGGGCCCCCGGGGAGCTGTTTTTT
J gene: TRBJ2-1; D gene: TRBD2; CDR3 length: 15; V gene: TRBV7-2; clone size: -; CDR3 protein: CASRRGLAGGYEQFF; CDR3 DNA: TGTGCCAGCAGAAGGGGACTAGCGGGGGGCTATGAGCAGTTCTTC
J gene: TRBJ1-2; D gene: TRBD1; CDR3 length: 17; V gene: TRBV7-2; clone size: -; CDR3 protein: CASSFGTAAYTHYGYTF; CDR3 DNA: TGTGCCAGCAGCTTCGGGACAGCCGCATATACTCACTATGGCTACACCTTC
J gene: TRBJ2-7; D gene: TRBD1; CDR3 length: 14; V gene: TRBV18; clone size: -; CDR3 protein: CASSPKQGSYEQYF; CDR3 DNA: TGTGCCAGCTCACCCAAACAGGGGTCGTACGAGCAGTACTTC